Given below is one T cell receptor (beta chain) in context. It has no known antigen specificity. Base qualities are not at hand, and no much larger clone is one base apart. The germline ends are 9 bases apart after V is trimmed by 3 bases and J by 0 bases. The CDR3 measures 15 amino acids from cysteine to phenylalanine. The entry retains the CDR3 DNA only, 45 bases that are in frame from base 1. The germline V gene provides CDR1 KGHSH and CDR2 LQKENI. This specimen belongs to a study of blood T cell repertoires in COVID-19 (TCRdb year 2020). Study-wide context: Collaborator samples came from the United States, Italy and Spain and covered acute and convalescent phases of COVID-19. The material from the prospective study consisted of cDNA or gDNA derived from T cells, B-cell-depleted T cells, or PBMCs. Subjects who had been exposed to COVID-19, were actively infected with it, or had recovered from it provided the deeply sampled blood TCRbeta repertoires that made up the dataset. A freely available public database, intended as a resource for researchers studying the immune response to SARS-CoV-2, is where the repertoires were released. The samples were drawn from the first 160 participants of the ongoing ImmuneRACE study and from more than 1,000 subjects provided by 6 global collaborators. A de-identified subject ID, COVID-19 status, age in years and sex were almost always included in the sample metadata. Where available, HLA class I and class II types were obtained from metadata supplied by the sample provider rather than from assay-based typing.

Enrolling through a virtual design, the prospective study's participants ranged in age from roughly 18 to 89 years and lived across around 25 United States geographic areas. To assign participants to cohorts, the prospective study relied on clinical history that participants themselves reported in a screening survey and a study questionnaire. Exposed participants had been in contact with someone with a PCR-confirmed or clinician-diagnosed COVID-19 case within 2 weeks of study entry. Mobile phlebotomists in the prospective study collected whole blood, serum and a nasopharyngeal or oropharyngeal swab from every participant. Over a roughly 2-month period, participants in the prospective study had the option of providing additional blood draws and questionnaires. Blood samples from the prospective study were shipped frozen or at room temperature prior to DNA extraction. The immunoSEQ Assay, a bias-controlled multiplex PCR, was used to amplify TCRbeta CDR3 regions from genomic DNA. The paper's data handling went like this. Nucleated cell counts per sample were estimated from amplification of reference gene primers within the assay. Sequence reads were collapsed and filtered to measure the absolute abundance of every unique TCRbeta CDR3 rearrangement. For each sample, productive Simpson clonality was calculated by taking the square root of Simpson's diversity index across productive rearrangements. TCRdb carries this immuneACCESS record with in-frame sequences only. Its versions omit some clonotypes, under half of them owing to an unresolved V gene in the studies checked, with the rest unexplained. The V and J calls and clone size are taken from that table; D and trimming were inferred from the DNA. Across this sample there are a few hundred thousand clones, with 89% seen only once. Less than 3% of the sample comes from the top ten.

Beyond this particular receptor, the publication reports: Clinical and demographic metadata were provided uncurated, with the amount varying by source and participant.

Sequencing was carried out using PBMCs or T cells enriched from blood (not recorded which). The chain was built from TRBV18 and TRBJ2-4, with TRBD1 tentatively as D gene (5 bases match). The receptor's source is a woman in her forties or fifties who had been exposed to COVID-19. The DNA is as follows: TGTGCCAGCTCACCTGGGGCGTCAGCCAAAAACATTCAGTACTTC. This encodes CASSPGASAKNIQYF.